This T cell receptor (beta chain) was recorded in a study of pediatric ulcerative colitis (dated by TCRdb to the late 2010s). For the wider study: Among the ulcerative colitis patients, about seven had pancolitis and two had left-sided colitis, and histology in every patient was consistent with ulcerative colitis. The Pediatric Ulcerative Colitis Activity Index classified a couple of patients as having mild disease, several as having moderate disease and three as having acute severe colitis. Some 10 newly diagnosed, treatment-naive pediatric ulcerative colitis patients and four non-IBD control children each provided paired blood and rectal samples.

Before the diagnostic colonoscopy, none of the ulcerative colitis patients had been given immunosuppressive medication. A blood sample was obtained concurrently with the colonoscopy. The Wizard kit (Promega) was used to extract genomic DNA from the blood and intestinal samples. Through the immunoSEQ TRB Survey service, multiplex V and J primers were used to amplify rearranged CDR3 beta regions from genomic DNA. To keep depth equal across samples, survey-level sequencing depth of up to 500,000 reads per sample was applied. The libraries were purified, combined into pools and sequenced with Illumina technology. Per the original workflow: Productive clonality, sample overlap, pairwise scatters, CDR3 beta length, V/D/J gene usage and productiveness were all assessed with the immunoSEQ online tools. Calculated diversity was defined as the number of unique rearrangements divided by total templates times 100, and Shannon and Simpson indices were additionally computed. For principal component analysis, Z-score normalized data were analyzed with the R prcomp function and the ggbiplot package. Morisita's index was used to quantify blood-rectal clonal overlap within each subject. Drawn from immuneACCESS, this table holds only the in-frame rearrangements with V and J called that TCRdb kept. Clones are partly lost; checked studies trace under half to an unresolved V gene and leave the rest unexplained. Clonal size and the V and J genes are those of that table, whereas D and trimming came from the DNA. This sample is represented by fewer than 45,000 clones; over 65% of them were singletons. The ten top clones hold roughly 24% of the sample.

Details on this clone: Its specific antigen is unknown. No quality values exist for individual bases; no much larger clone is one base distant.

Summary of the overall study and its limitations: Rectal repertoire features separated controls, mild-moderate and acute severe colitis patients; acute severe colitis showed reduced rectal diversity due to clonal expansions. Because repertoires came from total lymphocyte DNA, patterns in rare subsets such as regulatory T cells may not be reflected. Clonal overlap between a subject's own blood and rectum was significantly greater in ulcerative colitis patients than in controls, which suggests more T cell trafficking to inflamed tissue. Only a few individuals were included in the healthy control group, which was small. Two rectal CDR3 clonotypes were present in all ulcerative colitis patients and in none of the controls. For technical reasons, blood samples from two patients gave substantially fewer templates, and these samples were excluded from the blood-rectal overlap analysis.

From the germline V gene, CDR1 is SGDLS and CDR2 is YYNGEE. The CDR3 measures 14 amino acids from cysteine to phenylalanine. Just CDR3 DNA is preserved here, 42 bases in frame from base 1. V is clipped by 0 bases and J by 2 bases, and the sequence between their germline boundaries is 9 bases long. The sequence is built from TRBV9 and TRBJ2-7; TRBD1 is perhaps the D gene, given 5 matching bases. The source of this sequence is a girl aged 5 to 17 with moderate ulcerative colitis. The source material was blood. The nucleotide sequence is given as TGTGCCAGCAGCGTAGGACAGAACCCCTACGAGCAGTACTTC. Protein translation: CASSVGQNPYEQYF.